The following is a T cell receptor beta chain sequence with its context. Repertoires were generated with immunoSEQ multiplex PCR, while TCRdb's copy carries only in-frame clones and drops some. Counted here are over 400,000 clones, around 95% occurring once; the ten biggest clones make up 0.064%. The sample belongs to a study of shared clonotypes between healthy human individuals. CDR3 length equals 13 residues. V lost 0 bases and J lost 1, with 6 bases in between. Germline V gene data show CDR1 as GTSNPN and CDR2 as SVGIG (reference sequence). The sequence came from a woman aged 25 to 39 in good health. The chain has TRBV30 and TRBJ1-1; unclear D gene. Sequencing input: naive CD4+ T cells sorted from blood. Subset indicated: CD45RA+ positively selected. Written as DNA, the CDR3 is TGTGCCTGGAGTGTACAGTCGAACACTGAAGCTTTCTTT. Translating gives CAWSVQSNTEAFF.